Sequencing of this T cell receptor beta chain was carried out in a study of patients and donors after allogeneic stem cell transplantation. TCRdb analysed the RT-PCR reads with MiXCR anew, one entry per CDR3 protein. The sample records around 150,000 distinct CDR3 sequences, over 35% being singletons. The CDR3 covers 15 residues. Germline assignment: CDR1 SGHRS and CDR2 YFSETQ. Trimming cost V 4 bases and J 7 bases, with 18 bases left between them. In its sample, this clonotype was seen a few times. This clonotype was obtained from a human donor who was either an allogeneic HSCT recipient or a stem cell or donor lymphocyte infusion donor (not recorded which). It is not recorded whose cells these are; they may come from a transplant donor. Sequences were obtained from blood, either unsorted or a sorted T cell fraction (not recorded which). This sequence joins TRBV5-1 and TRBJ1-3; tentative D call: TRBD1 (6 bases). This chain's CDR3 is CASSANREAWNTIYF. DNA for the CDR3: TGCGCCAGCAGCGCAAACAGGGAGGCGTGGAACACCATATATTTT.